There are a few counts of the clone carrying this T cell receptor (beta chain). Germline trimming cut 0 bases from V and 6 bases from J; bases unmatched to any gene: 6. Germline V gene sequence: CDR1 LGHNA, CDR2 YSLEER. This CDR3 contains 16 residues. These data originate in a study of T cell changes during pregnancy in multiple sclerosis. Sequencing was performed with immunoSEQ multiplex PCR; in TCRdb, only in-frame clones are kept and a portion is missing. Of 25,000 to 35,000 clones listed, about nine tenths were seen once; the top ten hold 3.5% to 4.5%. The sequencing used CD8+ T cells from peripheral blood mononuclear cells, collected in the second trimester of pregnancy. The receptor's source is a female donor with multiple sclerosis, enrolled in a pregnancy study. V gene TRBV4-3 combines with J gene TRBJ2-7; 12 bases agree with TRBD1. The CDR3 DNA sequence: TGCGCCAGCAGCCAAGATAGCGGGACAGGGGGCGCCGAGCAGTACTTC. This sequence encodes CASSQDSGTGGAEQYF.